One sample yielded the 27 T cell receptor beta chains listed below, sequenced in a study of technical replicates of blood from several donors. Only in-frame clones appear in the TCRdb table, and some are missing; sequencing was by immunoSEQ multiplex PCR. This table holds tens of thousands of clones, around nine tenths found once. Sequencing input: T cells isolated from PBMCs. The source of these receptors is a human donor in good health.

The V gene is TRBV5-1, the J gene TRBJ2-7; TRBD2 might be the D (6 bases). Germline V lookup: CDR1 SGHRS, CDR2 YFSETQ. V was cut by 4 bases and J by 0 bases, with 14 bases left in between. The CDR3 contains 15 residues. The CDR3 bases are TGCGCCAGCAGCCCTAGACTAGGAAGCTCCTACGAGCAGTACTTC. Translation gives CASSPRLGSSYEQYF.

This clone appeared once. The chain recombines TRBV4-1 with TRBJ2-1, with D possibly TRBD2 on 5 matching bases. V was trimmed by 0 bases and J by 3 bases, leaving 9 bases between them. Germline V gene lookup returns CDR1 MGHRA and CDR2 YSYEKL. The CDR3 totals 15 residues. The CDR3 reads CASSQEGGGYNEQFF. The CDR3 bases are TGCGCCAGCAGCCAAGAAGGAGGCGGCTACAATGAGCAGTTCTTC.

The rearrangement uses TRBV27 and TRBJ2-7; 8 positions match TRBD1. CDR3 size: 14 residues. V was pared by 9 bases and J by 2 bases, with 9 bases of the junction left unmatched. Germline V CDR1 and CDR2: MNHEY, SMNVEV (reference sequence). In DNA form, the CDR3 reads TGTGCCAGTTCCCTCCGGGACAGGACCTACGAGCAGTACTTC. It specifies CASSLRDRTYEQYF.

The V call is TRBV18, the J call TRBJ2-2; D is perhaps TRBD2 (6 bases). The CDR3 totals 14 residues. CDR1 and CDR2 from the germline V gene are KGHSH and LQKENI. V was pared by 5 bases and J by 3 bases, with 10 bases between. DNA for the CDR3: TGTGCCAGCTCAGAGTCGGGAGACACCGGGGAGCTGTTTTTT. Translating it yields CASSESGDTGELFF.

This clone was detected only a few times. This chain connects TRBV25-1 to TRBJ1-6; 7 bases fit TRBD1. The trim removed 8 bases at V and 7 bases at J, leaving 8 bases unmatched. The CDR3 totals 14 residues. In germline, CDR1 is MGHDK, CDR2 SYGVNS. The CDR3 here is CASGQTGRNSPLHF. CDR3 DNA: TGTGCCAGCGGTCAGACAGGGCGCAATTCACCCCTCCACTTT. Together with reference TRBV25-1 and TRBJ1-6, the CDR3 gives the full variable domain: EADIYQTPRYLVIGTGKKITLECSQTMGHDKMYWYQQDPGMELHLIHYSYGVNSTEKGDLSSESTVSRIRTEHFPLTLESARPSHTSQYLCASGQTGRNSPLHFGNGTRLTVT.

This clone was observed once. This chain uses TRBV4-2 with TRBJ2-2; TRBD1 is a possible D gene (6 bases). CDR3 length: 16 amino acids. With 0 bases removed from V and 1 base from J, the gap between germline ends came to 9 bases. CDR1 and CDR2 from the germline V gene are LGHNA and YNFKEQ. The CDR3 nucleotides read TGTGCCAGCAGCCAAGATCAGGACAGGAACACCGGGGAGCTGTTTTTT. Amino acids: CASSQDQDRNTGELFF.

The chain joins TRBV27 to TRBJ1-5; unclear D gene. V was trimmed by 5 bases and J by 1 base, leaving 6 bases between them. In germline, CDR1 is MNHEY, CDR2 SMNVEV (reference sequence). CDR3 length: 13 amino acids. This CDR3 reads CASSLGSNQPQHF. The CDR3 region has the DNA TGTGCCAGCAGTCTAGGCAGCAATCAGCCCCAGCATTTT.

This clone showed up just once. The rearrangement uses TRBV10-3 and TRBJ1-5, with D possibly TRBD1 on 6 matching bases. Germline CDR1 is ENHRY and CDR2 is SYGVKD. V was cut by 10 bases and J by 6 bases, with 13 bases left in between. The CDR3 has 12 amino acids. CDR3 nucleotides: TGTGCCACTCAGGGGTCGGGTCAGCCCCAGCATTTT. Protein product: CATQGSGQPQHF.

The chain employs TRBV6-5 and TRBJ2-1, with D possibly TRBD1 on 7 matching bases. Trimming stripped 2 bases from V and 4 bases from J, with 15 bases between. Germline CDR1 is MNHEY and CDR2 is SVGAGI. The CDR3 has 16 residues. The CDR3 reads CASSYDQGEVYNEQFF. DNA of the CDR3: TGTGCCAGCAGTTACGATCAGGGGGAGGTATACAATGAGCAGTTCTTC.

The chain employs TRBV11-2 and TRBJ1-1, with D possibly being TRBD1 (6 bases). Trimming pared 3 bases from V and 1 base from J, leaving 9 bases between. The germline CDR1 and CDR2 sequences are SGHAT and FQNNGV. The CDR3 loop spans 14 amino acids. CDR3 coding DNA: TGTGCCAGCAGCTTCTTGACAGGGAACACTGAAGCTTTCTTT. This translates into CASSFLTGNTEAFF.

J is TRBJ2-1 and V is TRBV2; TRBD2 aligns across 7 bases. Trimming took 4 bases from V and 4 from J; bases not matched to a gene: 10. Germline values: CDR1 SNHLY, CDR2 FYNNEI. CDR3 length: 16 residues. The CDR3 sequence is CASSGRDYTYYNEQFF. CDR3 coding DNA: TGTGCCAGCAGTGGCCGGGACTATACCTATTACAATGAGCAGTTCTTC.

V is TRBV5-1 and J is TRBJ1-4, with D possibly being TRBD1 (6 bases). V shed 5 bases and J shed 4 bases, with 9 bases lying between them. Germline assignment: CDR1 SGHRS and CDR2 YFSETQ. There are 13 residues in the CDR3. The DNA of the CDR3 is TGCGCCAGCAGTGGACAGCTTAATGAAAAACTGTTTTTT. Residues: CASSGQLNEKLFF. The full variable domain, its missing parts supplied by reference TRBV5-1 and TRBJ1-4, is KAGVTQTPRYLIKTRGQQVTLSCSPISGHRSVSWYQQTPGQGLQFLFEYFSETQRNKGNFPGRFSGRQFSNSRSEMNVSTLELGDSALYLCASSGQLNEKLFFGSGTQLSVL.

The V and J genes are TRBV5-1 and TRBJ1-2; 8 positions agree with TRBD1. This CDR3 region has 14 residues. Germline V gene sequence: CDR1 SGHRS, CDR2 YFSETQ. The V gene end was trimmed by 1 base and the J gene end by 5 bases; junction bases not matched to a gene: 4. The CDR3 here is CASSLSQGAYGYTF. As DNA, the CDR3 is TGCGCCAGCAGCTTGAGTCAGGGGGCGTATGGCTACACCTTC.

The V call is TRBV2, the J call TRBJ2-5; 10 positions match TRBD2. The CDR3 contains 15 residues. From germline, CDR1 is SNHLY and CDR2 FYNNEI. V dropped 6 bases and J dropped 5; count of bases not matched to a gene: 9. The CDR3 region is CASSTPLAGVETQYF. CDR3 DNA: TGTGCCAGCAGCACCCCTCTAGCGGGAGTTGAGACCCAGTACTTC.

The rearrangement joins TRBV7-2 to TRBJ2-1, with 11 bases aligning to TRBD2. The germline CDR1 and CDR2 sequences are SGHTA and FQGNSA. With 3 bases clipped from V and 5 bases from J, the junction kept 3 bases outside the gene matches. The CDR3 extends over 15 amino acids. Here the CDR3 DNA reads TGTGCCAGCAGCTTCATACTAGCGGGAGACAATGAGCAGTTCTTC. This translates into CASSFILAGDNEQFF. Using reference TRBV7-2 and TRBJ2-1 for the parts outside the CDR3, the full variable domain is GAGVSQSPSNKVTEKGKDVELRCDPISGHTALYWYRQSLGQGLEFLIYFQGNSAPDKSGLPSDRFSAERTGGSVSTLTIQRTQQEDSAVYLCASSFILAGDNEQFFGPGTRLTVL.

V gene TRBV29-1 combines with J gene TRBJ2-5; no reliable D call. There are 11 residues in the CDR3. CDR1 is SQVTM and CDR2 is ANQGSEA in the germline V gene. With 3 bases removed from V and 3 bases from J, the gap between germline ends came to 5 bases. CDR3 region: CSVEPKETQYF. The CDR3 bases are TGCAGCGTTGAGCCTAAAGAGACCCAGTACTTC.

The genes are TRBV10-3 and TRBJ2-7; 8 positions match TRBD1. CDR1 is ENHRY, CDR2 SYGVKD, per germline. The trim removed 0 bases at V and 3 bases at J, leaving 10 bases unmatched. The CDR3 has 17 amino acids. CDR3 bases: TGTGCCATCAGTGAGTCGACAGTCCCGGGACAGGACTACGAGCAGTACTTC. As protein: CAISESTVPGQDYEQYF.

The chain combines TRBV20-1 with TRBJ2-1; D is unclear. Germline V gene data show CDR1 as DFQATT and CDR2 as SNEGSKA (reference sequence). CDR3 size: 11 residues. The ends were cut back, 3 bases at V and 3 bases at J, with 3 bases in the middle. The DNA of the CDR3 is TGCAGTGCTAGCTACTACAATGAGCAGTTCTTC. It encodes CSASYYNEQFF.

This clone has just a few counts. The CDR3 spells CASSPGKYGYTF. In DNA, the CDR3 is TGTGCCAGCAGTCCAGGAAAATATGGCTACACCTTC. V gene TRBV6-5 combines with J gene TRBJ1-2; D is ambiguous. Between the trimmed V and J ends, which lost 5 bases and 5 bases, there was a span of 9 bases. This CDR3 has 12 residues. Germline CDR1 MNHEY, CDR2 SVGAGI.

The CDR3 protein is CATSTYRDRGNVGTGELFF. DNA for the CDR3: TGTGCCACCAGCACATACCGGGACAGGGGGAATGTGGGGACCGGGGAGCTGTTTTTT. The V call is TRBV15, the J call TRBJ2-2; 11 bases map to TRBD1. The CDR3 contains 19 residues. J was trimmed by 5 bases and V by 4 bases; bases with no gene match: 15. Germline CDR1 reads LNHNV; CDR2 reads YYDKDF (reference sequence). The entire variable domain, with the rest obtained from reference TRBV15 and TRBJ2-2, is as follows: DAMVIQNPRYQVTQFGKPVTLSCSQTLNHNVMYWYQQKSSQAPKLLFHYYDKDFNNEADTPDNFQSRRPNTSFCFLDIRSPGLGDTAMYLCATSTYRDRGNVGTGELFFGEGSRLTVL.

The genes are TRBV14 and TRBJ1-1; no clear D gene. V was pared by 1 base and J by 5 bases, with 14 bases between. This CDR3 is built from 15 residues. CDR1 and CDR2 (germline): SGHDN, FVKESK. The CDR3 region is CASSQAFSGETEAFF. CDR3 nucleotides: TGTGCCAGCAGCCAAGCCTTCTCCGGGGAAACTGAAGCTTTCTTT.

V is TRBV6-5 and J is TRBJ1-3; a possible D gene is TRBD1 (5 bases). The V gene lost 2 bases and the J gene lost 0 bases, with 5 bases spanning the gap. The germline V gene encodes CDR1 MNHEY and CDR2 SVGAGI. The length of the CDR3 is 14 residues. The CDR3 DNA reads as TGTGCCAGCAGTTACGGGGCCTCTGGAAACACCATATATTTT. It encodes CASSYGASGNTIYF.

The chain joins TRBV19 to TRBJ1-2, with 8 bases aligning to TRBD1. Trimming removed 3 bases from V and 14 bases from J; junction bases left unmatched: 11. Germline CDR1 reads LNHDA; CDR2 reads SQIVND (reference sequence). The length of the CDR3 is 13 residues. CDR3 nucleotides: TGTGCCAGTAGTATGGTATGGGACAGGCCCCTGACCTTC. Translated: CASSMVWDRPLTF.

This clone was observed a single time. V gene TRBV27 combines with J gene TRBJ2-7, with a weak D call TRBD2 (5 bases). V lost 5 bases and J 3 bases, leaving 11 bases between the germline ends. In germline, CDR1 is MNHEY, CDR2 SMNVEV (reference sequence). This CDR3 contains 13 residues. The CDR3 nucleotides are TGTGCCAGCAGTCCGGGTCGGGGCTACGAGCAGTACTTC. Its translation: CASSPGRGYEQYF.

This clone has more than one count but fewer than ten. This chain uses TRBV27 with TRBJ2-7; TRBD1 matches 8 bases. Germline CDR1 MNHEY, CDR2 SMNVEV (reference sequence). Trimming cost V 6 bases and J 1 base; bases outside gene matches: 5. The CDR3 sequence is 14 residues long. The CDR3 sequence: CASRPGQASYEQYF. The CDR3 bases are TGTGCCAGCAGGCCGGGACAGGCGTCCTACGAGCAGTACTTC.

The chain joins TRBV28 to TRBJ2-7; 7 bases match TRBD2. Germline CDR1 and CDR2: MDHEN and SYDVKM. The CDR3 spans 14 residues. V lost 8 bases and J lost 5; bases outside the gene matches: 12. This CDR3 is CASSSWEGVHEQYF. The CDR3 DNA reads as TGTGCCAGCTCCTCATGGGAGGGAGTCCACGAGCAGTACTTC.

The gene calls are TRBV2 and TRBJ2-1, with 10 bases fitting TRBD1. CDR1 and CDR2 from the germline V gene are SNHLY and FYNNEI. J lost 4 bases, V lost 4 bases, and 4 bases had no gene match. The CDR3 covers 15 residues. CDR3 in amino acids: CASSADRGEYNEQFF. DNA for the CDR3: TGTGCCAGCAGTGCGGACAGGGGGGAATACAATGAGCAGTTCTTC. The full variable domain, completed using reference TRBV2 and TRBJ2-1, is EPEVTQTPSHQVTQMGQEVILRCVPISNHLYFYWYRQILGQKVEFLVSFYNNEISEKSEIFDDQFSVERPDGSNFTLKIRSTKLEDSAMYFCASSADRGEYNEQFFGPGTRLTVL.